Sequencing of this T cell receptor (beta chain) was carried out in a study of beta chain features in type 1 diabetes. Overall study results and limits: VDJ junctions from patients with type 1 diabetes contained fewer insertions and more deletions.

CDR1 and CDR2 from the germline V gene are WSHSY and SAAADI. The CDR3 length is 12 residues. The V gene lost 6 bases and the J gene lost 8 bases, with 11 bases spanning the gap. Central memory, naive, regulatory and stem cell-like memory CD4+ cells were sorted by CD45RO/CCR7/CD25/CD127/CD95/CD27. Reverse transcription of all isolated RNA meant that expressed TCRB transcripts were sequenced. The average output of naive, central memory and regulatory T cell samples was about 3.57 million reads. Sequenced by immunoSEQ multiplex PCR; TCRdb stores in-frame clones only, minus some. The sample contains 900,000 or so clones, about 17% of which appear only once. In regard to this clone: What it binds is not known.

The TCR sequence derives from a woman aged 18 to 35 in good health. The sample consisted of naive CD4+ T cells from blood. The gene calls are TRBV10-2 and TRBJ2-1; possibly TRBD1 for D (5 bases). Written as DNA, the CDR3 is TGCGCCAGCAGACCTCAGGGCTATGAGCAGTTCTTC. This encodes CASRPQGYEQFF.